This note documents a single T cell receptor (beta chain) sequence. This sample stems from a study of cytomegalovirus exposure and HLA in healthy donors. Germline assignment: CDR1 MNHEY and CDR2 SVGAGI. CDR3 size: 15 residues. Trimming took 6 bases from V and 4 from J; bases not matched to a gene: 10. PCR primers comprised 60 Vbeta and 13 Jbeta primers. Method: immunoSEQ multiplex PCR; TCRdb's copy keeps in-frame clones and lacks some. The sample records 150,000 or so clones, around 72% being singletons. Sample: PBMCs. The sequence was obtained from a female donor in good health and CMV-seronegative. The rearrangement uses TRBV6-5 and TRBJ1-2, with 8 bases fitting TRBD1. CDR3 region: CASSDSTGGGYGYTF. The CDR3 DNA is TGTGCCAGCAGCGACTCAACAGGGGGGGGCTATGGCTACACCTTC.